This T cell receptor (beta chain) comes out of a study of blood T cell dynamics during melanoma immunotherapy. Study in general: Standard first-line treatment here was pembrolizumab or nivolumab plus ipilimumab in metastatic melanoma.

Study-level findings and limits: It remained unknown if the driving T cell clones were melanoma-specific.

V was pared by 4 bases and J by 2 bases, with 9 bases of the junction left unmatched. CDR3 length equals 15 residues. CDR1 and CDR2 from the germline V gene are SGHRS and YFSETQ. Comments on this clone: Antigen specificity is unknown.

Profiled with immunoSEQ multiplex PCR; TCRdb holds only in-frame clones, not every one. The sample records around 6,400 clones, nearly 90% being singletons. Time point given: week 3, after first cycle of checkpoint inhibitor. V gene TRBV5-1 combines with J gene TRBJ2-7; the match to TRBD1 covers 7 bases. This receptor was obtained from a human donor with melanoma. Sequences were derived from blood, sampled from a patient treated with checkpoint blockade. The CDR3 loop reads CASSHTRGIAYEQYF. The DNA of the CDR3 is TGCGCCAGCAGCCACACCAGGGGGATAGCCTACGAGCAGTACTTC.